These 29 T cell receptor beta chains share one sample of origin, sequenced in a study of T cell changes during pregnancy in multiple sclerosis (dated by TCRdb to about 2019). Libraries were constructed by the immunoSEQ multiplex PCR assay. TCRdb obtained this table from immuneACCESS and retained in-frame rearrangements with V and J assigned. These tables miss some clones; where compared with another copy, unresolved V genes account for less than half of the shortfall, and the remainder is unexplained. Present in this sample are tens of thousands of clones, roughly 90% of which were seen just once. Of the sample, more than 8% is held by the ten largest clones. The specimen comprised peripheral blood, sampled after pregnancy. The receptors come from a female donor in good health, enrolled as a control in a pregnancy study.

J is TRBJ1-4 and V is TRBV6-5; TRBD1 aligns across 7 bases. J gave up 0 bases and V 4 bases, and 5 bases lay outside the gene matches. CDR1 is MNHEY, CDR2 SVGAGI, per germline. The CDR3 consists of 16 residues. CDR3 residues: CASSFRTGATNEKLFF. The CDR3 DNA is TGTGCCAGCAGTTTCAGGACAGGCGCAACTAATGAAAAACTGTTTTTT.

The CDR3: CASSFSPARTGELFF. The CDR3 DNA reads as TGTGCCAGCAGCTTCAGTCCCGCGAGGACCGGGGAGCTGTTTTTT. The genes are TRBV7-9 and TRBJ2-2; D is uncertain. Trimming pared 3 bases from V and 5 bases from J, leaving 13 bases between. Germline loops: CDR1 SEHNR, CDR2 FQNEAQ (reference sequence). There are 15 residues in the CDR3.

This rearrangement joins TRBV6-5 to TRBJ1-1; 8 bases are shared with TRBD1. J was trimmed by 9 bases and V by 2 bases; bases with no gene match: 8. The germline CDR1 and CDR2 sequences are MNHEY and SVGAGI. The CDR3 loop spans 14 amino acids. The CDR3 region is CASSYGRGQRKAFF. DNA of the CDR3: TGTGCCAGCAGTTACGGCAGGGGGCAGCGGAAAGCTTTCTTT.

The V and J genes are TRBV6-5 and TRBJ2-1; weak D call: TRBD1 (6 bases). Between the trimmed V and J ends, which lost 2 bases and 4 bases, there was a span of 12 bases. This CDR3 region has 15 residues. Germline assignment: CDR1 MNHEY and CDR2 SVGAGI. The CDR3 nucleotides are TGTGCCAGCAGTTACGGCGGACAGACATACAATGAGCAGTTCTTC. It specifies CASSYGGQTYNEQFF.

The chain combines TRBV5-1 with TRBJ1-1, with D maybe TRBD1 (5 bases). Deletions cut 0 bases from V and 8 bases from J, with 8 bases between. Germline V gene lookup returns CDR1 SGHRS and CDR2 YFSETQ. CDR3 length equals 12 residues. CDR3 nucleotides: TGCGCCAGCAGCTTGGGGACACAAGAAGCTTTCTTT. Protein: CASSLGTQEAFF.

This clone was seen a handful of times. J is TRBJ1-5 and V is TRBV19, with 8 bases identical to TRBD1. CDR3 size: 14 residues. Germline loops: CDR1 LNHDA, CDR2 SQIVND (reference sequence). The trim removed 8 bases at V and 5 bases at J, leaving 8 bases unmatched. The CDR3 reads CASHGQGRDQPQHF. The CDR3 DNA is TGTGCCAGTCACGGACAGGGAAGGGATCAGCCCCAGCATTTT. The full variable domain, with the rest looked up from reference TRBV19 and TRBJ1-5, is DGGITQSPKYLFRKEGQNVTLSCEQNLNHDAMYWYRQDPGQGLRLIYYSQIVNDFQKGDIAEGYSVSREKKESFPLTVTSAQKNPTAFYLCASHGQGRDQPQHFGDGTRLSIL.

The genes are TRBV5-6 and TRBJ2-3; 9 bases fit TRBD2. CDR3 length: 16 residues. The ends lost 4 bases at V and 3 bases at J; junction bases unmatched: 9. Looked up from germline, CDR1 is SGHDT and CDR2 is YYEEEE. The CDR3 DNA reads TGTGCCAGCAGCGCCTTAGCGGGAGATCCGACAGATACGCAGTATTTT. Its protein product is CASSALAGDPTDTQYF.

The chain joins TRBV2 to TRBJ2-2; perhaps TRBD2 as D (5 bases). The CDR3 is made up of 13 amino acids. V was trimmed by 6 bases and J by 2 bases, leaving 7 bases between them. Germline CDR1 SNHLY, CDR2 FYNNEI. The CDR3 DNA reads as TGTGCCAGCAGCCGGGAAAACACCGGGGAGCTGTTTTTT. It codes for CASSRENTGELFF.

In this sample, this clone turned up a few times. The rearrangement links TRBV6-5 to TRBJ2-7, with D maybe TRBD2 (6 bases). Germline CDR1 is MNHEY and CDR2 is SVGAGI. This CDR3 has 15 residues. V was shortened by 2 bases and J by 0 bases, with 11 bases between the two germline ends. The CDR3 region is CASSYAAGLSYEQYF. The CDR3 bases are TGTGCCAGCAGTTACGCAGCGGGCCTCTCCTACGAGCAGTACTTC.

The V and J genes are TRBV28 and TRBJ1-5; 9 bases fit TRBD1. Germline V lookup: CDR1 MDHEN, CDR2 SYDVKM. V lost 4 bases to trimming and J lost 4 bases; unmatched junction nucleotides: 11. This CDR3 has 17 residues. CDR3 in DNA: TGTGCCAGCAGTTATAGAGGGACAGGGTTAGGAAATCAGCCCCAGCATTTT. It specifies CASSYRGTGLGNQPQHF. The full variable domain, completed using reference TRBV28 and TRBJ1-5, is DVKVTQSSRYLVKRTGEKVFLECVQDMDHENMFWYRQDPGLGLRLIYFSYDVKMKEKGDIPEGYSVSREKKERFSLILESASTNQTSMYLCASSYRGTGLGNQPQHFGDGTRLSIL.

V usage is TRBV15 and J usage is TRBJ1-1; maybe TRBD1 (5 bases). CDR1 is LNHNV and CDR2 is YYDKDF in the germline V gene (reference sequence). The CDR3 has 15 residues. Trimming cost V 1 base and J 2 bases, with 11 bases left between them. The CDR3 reads CATSRGAGFNTEAFF. The CDR3 region has the DNA TGTGCCACCAGCAGAGGGGCAGGGTTTAACACTGAAGCTTTCTTT.

The V and J genes are TRBV19 and TRBJ1-1; no clear D gene. Trimming shortened V by 3 bases and J by 6 bases, and 23 bases separated the two germline ends. This CDR3 is 17 amino acids long. CDR1 is LNHDA and CDR2 is SQIVND in the germline V gene (reference sequence). The CDR3 region is CASSIGVSDLPMSEAFF. CDR3 coding DNA: TGTGCCAGTAGTATCGGGGTCAGCGACCTTCCGATGTCTGAAGCTTTCTTT.

The rearrangement links TRBV11-3 to TRBJ2-7; D is perhaps TRBD1 (6 bases). In germline, CDR1 is SGHNT, CDR2 YENEEA. The CDR3 spans 14 residues. Trimming stripped 8 bases from V and 0 bases from J, with 14 bases between. The CDR3, as DNA: TGTGCCAGCGGACGAGGGGGTAGCTCCTACGAGCAGTACTTC. Amino acids: CASGRGGSSYEQYF.

The chain carries TRBV19 and TRBJ1-1; a weak D match, TRBD1 (6 bases). The germline CDR1 and CDR2 sequences are LNHDA and SQIVND (reference sequence). CDR3 size: 14 residues. Trimming removed 4 bases at V and 0 bases at J, with 9 bases between. The DNA for the CDR3 is TGTGCCAGTAGTAATTACAGGGTGAACACTGAAGCTTTCTTT. Its translation: CASSNYRVNTEAFF. Looking up the rest from reference TRBV19 and TRBJ1-1 gives the full variable domain: DGGITQSPKYLFRKEGQNVTLSCEQNLNHDAMYWYRQDPGQGLRLIYYSQIVNDFQKGDIAEGYSVSREKKESFPLTVTSAQKNPTAFYLCASSNYRVNTEAFFGQGTRLTVV.

The chain links TRBV29-1 to TRBJ2-1; a possible D gene is TRBD2 (5 bases). The CDR3 contains 13 residues. The V gene's germline CDR1 is SQVTM and CDR2 ANQGSEA. The ends were cut back, 2 bases at V and 0 bases at J, with 5 bases in the middle. The CDR3 DNA is TGCAGCGTTGAAAGCGGCTCCTACAATGAGCAGTTCTTC. Protein: CSVESGSYNEQFF.

This chain connects TRBV7-8 to TRBJ2-2, with 8 bases that match TRBD2. CDR1 is SGHVS, CDR2 FQNEAQ, per germline. The CDR3 runs to 16 residues. J gave up 3 bases and V 5 bases, and 8 bases lay outside the gene matches. The CDR3, as DNA: TGTGCCAGCAGCCCCAGACTAGCGACTGACACCGGGGAGCTGTTTTTT. It specifies CASSPRLATDTGELFF.

This chain uses TRBV29-1 with TRBJ1-3; D not certain. The ends were cut back, 2 bases at V and 0 bases at J, with 8 bases in the middle. This CDR3 is built from 14 residues. Germline V lookup: CDR1 SQVTM, CDR2 ANQGSEA. The CDR3 coding sequence is TGCAGCGTTGAACAGGCGAACTCTGGAAACACCATATATTTT. Its protein product is CSVEQANSGNTIYF.

The chain has TRBV6-6 and TRBJ1-5; 8 nucleotides match TRBD1. CDR1 and CDR2 from the germline V gene are MNHNY and SVGAGI (reference sequence). The CDR3 is 13 amino acids. V was pared by 11 bases and J by 3 bases, with 6 bases of the junction left unmatched. CDR3 loop: CAGQGQTNQPQHF. CDR3 nucleotides: TGTGCCGGACAGGGACAGACCAATCAGCCCCAGCATTTT.

The J gene is TRBJ2-3, the V gene TRBV9; 7 bases match TRBD1. Germline-derived CDR1 and CDR2 are SGDLS and YYNGEE. The CDR3 loop spans 16 amino acids. J gave up 0 bases and V 0 bases, and 4 bases lay outside the gene matches. The DNA for the CDR3 is TGTGCCAGCAGCGTAGTCGGACAGGTTAGCACAGATACGCAGTATTTT. It is translated as CASSVVGQVSTDTQYF.

The J gene is TRBJ2-7, the V gene TRBV4-3; TRBD1 is a possible D gene (6 bases). Trimming removed 2 bases at V and 5 bases at J, with 13 bases between. CDR1 LGHNA and CDR2 YSLEER come from the germline V gene. This CDR3 is 14 amino acids long. The CDR3 nucleotides are TGCGCCAGCAGCCAACCCGACAGGCGGAACGAGCAGTACTTC. This gives the protein CASSQPDRRNEQYF.

The chain has TRBV6-5 and TRBJ2-2, with 9 bases lining up with TRBD1. V lost 6 bases, J lost 5 bases, and 7 bases stayed unmatched. The CDR3 is 15 amino acids. Germline-derived CDR1 and CDR2 are MNHEY and SVGAGI. The CDR3: CASRAGTGITGELFF. In DNA, the CDR3 is TGTGCCAGCAGGGCCGGGACAGGGATAACCGGGGAGCTGTTTTTT.

The chain has TRBV6-5 and TRBJ1-1; no definite D call. The CDR3 sequence is 13 residues long. Per germline, CDR1 MNHEY and CDR2 SVGAGI. V shed 8 bases and J shed 5 bases, with 15 bases lying between them. CDR3: CASREMGKTEAFF. CDR3 nucleotides: TGTGCCAGCCGGGAAATGGGAAAAACTGAAGCTTTCTTT.

This chain connects TRBV25-1 to TRBJ2-7; D unresolved. The germline gives CDR1 MGHDK, CDR2 SYGVNS. There are 11 residues in the CDR3. Trimming pared 7 bases from V and 3 bases from J, leaving 7 bases between. CDR3 loop: CASIFGYEQYF. In nucleotides, the CDR3 is TGTGCCAGCATCTTCGGCTACGAGCAGTACTTC.

This chain connects TRBV6-1 to TRBJ2-3, with D unresolved. CDR1 and CDR2 from the germline V gene are MNHNS and SASEGT. The V gene lost 11 bases and the J gene lost 1 base, with 10 bases spanning the gap. This CDR3 region has 12 residues. The CDR3 loop is CAAARGTDTQYF. The CDR3 DNA is TGTGCCGCCGCCCGGGGCACAGATACGCAGTATTTT.

The rearrangement joins TRBV9 to TRBJ1-3, with 10 bases that match TRBD1. V lost 4 bases to trimming and J lost 0 bases; unmatched junction nucleotides: 4. The germline V gene has CDR1 SGDLS and CDR2 YYNGEE. There are 16 residues in the CDR3. In nucleotides, the CDR3 is TGTGCCAGCAGCTCTCGGACAGGGGGCTCTGGAAACACCATATATTTT. As protein: CASSSRTGGSGNTIYF.

J is TRBJ2-1 and V is TRBV2; 7 positions agree with TRBD2. Germline V gene data show CDR1 as SNHLY and CDR2 as FYNNEI. This CDR3 comprises 15 residues. Losses at the gene ends were 2 bases for V and 9 bases for J; bases not matched to a gene: 10. The CDR3: CASSETLLAFGEQFF. In DNA form, the CDR3 reads TGTGCCAGCAGTGAAACTCTACTAGCGTTCGGTGAGCAGTTCTTC.

This sequence joins TRBV6-6 and TRBJ1-5; TRBD1 matches 7 bases. CDR1 and CDR2 from the germline V gene are MNHNY and SVGAGI (reference sequence). This CDR3 has 15 amino acids. J gave up 0 bases and V 7 bases, and 6 bases lay outside the gene matches. The DNA for the CDR3 is TGTGCCAGCACCCAGGGACAGTATAGCAATCAGCCCCAGCATTTT. It yields the protein CASTQGQYSNQPQHF.

This sequence joins TRBV30 and TRBJ2-7; 7 bases agree with TRBD2. V dropped 1 base and J dropped 9; count of bases not matched to a gene: 12. CDR1 is GTSNPN, CDR2 SVGIG, per germline (reference sequence). CDR3 size: 14 residues. The CDR3 region is CAWSGPPAGVGQYF. CDR3 in DNA: TGTGCCTGGAGTGGGCCCCCGGCGGGAGTCGGGCAGTACTTC.

The rearrangement links TRBV27 to TRBJ2-7; 12 nucleotides line up with TRBD1. V gave up 5 bases and J gave up 7 bases; unmatched junction bases: 9. This CDR3 spans 15 amino acids. Germline V gene sequence: CDR1 MNHEY, CDR2 SMNVEV (reference sequence). CDR3 DNA: TGTGCCAGCAGTCACGGGACAGGGGGCCTTTGGGAGCAGTACTTC. Its translation: CASSHGTGGLWEQYF.